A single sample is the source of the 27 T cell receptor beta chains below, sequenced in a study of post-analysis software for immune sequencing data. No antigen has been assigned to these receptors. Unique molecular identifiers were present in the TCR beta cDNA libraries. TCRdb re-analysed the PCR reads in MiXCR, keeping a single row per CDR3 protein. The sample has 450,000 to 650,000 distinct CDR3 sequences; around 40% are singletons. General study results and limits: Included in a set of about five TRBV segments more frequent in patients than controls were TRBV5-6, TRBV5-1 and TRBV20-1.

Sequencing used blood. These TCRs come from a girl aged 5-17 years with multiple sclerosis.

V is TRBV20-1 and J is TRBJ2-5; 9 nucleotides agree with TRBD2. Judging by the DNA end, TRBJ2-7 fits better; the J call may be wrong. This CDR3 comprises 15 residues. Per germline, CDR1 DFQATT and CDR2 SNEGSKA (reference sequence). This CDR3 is CSARPPSGVLYEQYF. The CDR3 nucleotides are TGCAGTGCTAGACCCCCTAGCGGGGTACTCTACGAGCAGTACTTC.

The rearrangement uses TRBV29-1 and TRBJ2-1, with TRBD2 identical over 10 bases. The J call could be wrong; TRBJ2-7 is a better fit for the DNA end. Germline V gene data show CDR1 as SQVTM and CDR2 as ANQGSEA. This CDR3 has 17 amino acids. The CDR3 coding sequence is TGCAGCGTTTTGGGCGGAAGCGGGAGGGCCTCGTACAATGAGCAGTACTTC. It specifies CSVLGGSGRASYNEQYF.

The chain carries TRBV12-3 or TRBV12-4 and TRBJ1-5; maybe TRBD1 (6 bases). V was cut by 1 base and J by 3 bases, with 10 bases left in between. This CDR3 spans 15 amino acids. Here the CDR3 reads CASSLGQVNNQPQHF. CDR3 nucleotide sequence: TGTGCCAGCAGTTTAGGACAGGTTAACAATCAGCCCCAGCATTTT.

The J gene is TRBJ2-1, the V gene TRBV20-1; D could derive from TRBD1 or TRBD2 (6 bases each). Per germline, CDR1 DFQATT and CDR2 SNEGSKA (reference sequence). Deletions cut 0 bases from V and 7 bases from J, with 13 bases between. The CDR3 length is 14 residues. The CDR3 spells CSAREGGKENEQFF. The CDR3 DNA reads TGCAGTGCTAGAGAAGGGGGGAAGGAAAATGAGCAGTTCTTC.

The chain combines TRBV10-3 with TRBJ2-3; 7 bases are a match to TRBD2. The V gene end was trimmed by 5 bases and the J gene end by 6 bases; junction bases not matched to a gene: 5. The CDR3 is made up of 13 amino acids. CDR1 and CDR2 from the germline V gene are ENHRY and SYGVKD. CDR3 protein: CAISWRGTDTQYF. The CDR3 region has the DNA TGTGCCATCAGTTGGCGGGGGACGGATACGCAGTATTTT.

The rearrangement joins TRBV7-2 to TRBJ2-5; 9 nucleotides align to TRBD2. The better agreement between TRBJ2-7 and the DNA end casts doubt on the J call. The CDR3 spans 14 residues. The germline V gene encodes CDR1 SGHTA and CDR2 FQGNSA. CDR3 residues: CASSLIGLASEQYF. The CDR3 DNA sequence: TGTGCCAGCAGCTTAATCGGACTAGCGAGCGAGCAGTACTTC.

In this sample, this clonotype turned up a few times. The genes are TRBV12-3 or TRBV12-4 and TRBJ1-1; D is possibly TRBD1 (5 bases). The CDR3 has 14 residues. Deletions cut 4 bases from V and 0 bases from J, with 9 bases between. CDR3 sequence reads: CASSWDLLNTEAFF. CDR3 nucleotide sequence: TGTGCCAGCAGTTGGGACCTATTGAACACTGAAGCTTTCTTT.

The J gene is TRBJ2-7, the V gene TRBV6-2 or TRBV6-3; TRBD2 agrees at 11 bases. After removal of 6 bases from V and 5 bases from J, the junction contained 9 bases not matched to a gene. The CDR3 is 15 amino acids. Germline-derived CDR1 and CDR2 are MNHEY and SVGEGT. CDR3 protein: CASRIYSGRANEQYF. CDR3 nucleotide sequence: TGTGCCAGCAGAATCTATAGCGGGAGGGCCAACGAGCAGTACTTC.

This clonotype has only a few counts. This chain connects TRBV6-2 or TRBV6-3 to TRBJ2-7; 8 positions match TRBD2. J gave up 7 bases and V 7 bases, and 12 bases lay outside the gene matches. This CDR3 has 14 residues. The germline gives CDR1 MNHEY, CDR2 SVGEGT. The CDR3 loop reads CASNLAGRAWEQYF. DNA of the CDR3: TGTGCCAGCAACCTAGCGGGTAGAGCCTGGGAGCAGTACTTC.

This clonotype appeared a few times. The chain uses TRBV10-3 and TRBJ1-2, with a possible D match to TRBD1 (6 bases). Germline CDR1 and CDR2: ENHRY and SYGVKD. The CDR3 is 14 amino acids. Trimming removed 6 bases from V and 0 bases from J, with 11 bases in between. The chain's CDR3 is CAISEQGANYGYTF. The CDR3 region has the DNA TGTGCCATCAGCGAACAGGGCGCTAACTATGGCTACACCTTC.

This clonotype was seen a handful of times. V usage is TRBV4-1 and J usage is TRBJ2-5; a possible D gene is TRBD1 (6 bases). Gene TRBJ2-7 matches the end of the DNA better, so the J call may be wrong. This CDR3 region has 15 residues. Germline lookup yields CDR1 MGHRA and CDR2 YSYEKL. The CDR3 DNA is TGCGCCAGCAGCCAAGTGGGGCAGGGGCTCGACGAGCAGTACTTC. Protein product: CASSQVGQGLDEQYF.

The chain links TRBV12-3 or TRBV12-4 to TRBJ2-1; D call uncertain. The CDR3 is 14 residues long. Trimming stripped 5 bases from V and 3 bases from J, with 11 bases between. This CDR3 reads CASSAGSVYNEQFF. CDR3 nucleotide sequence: TGTGCCAGCAGTGCCGGGTCCGTCTACAATGAGCAGTTCTTC.

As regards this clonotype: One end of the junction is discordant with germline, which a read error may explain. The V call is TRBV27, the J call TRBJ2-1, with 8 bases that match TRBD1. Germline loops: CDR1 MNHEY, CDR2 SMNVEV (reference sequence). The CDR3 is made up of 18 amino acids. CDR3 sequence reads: CASSLTQGVWGSYNEQLF. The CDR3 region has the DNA TGTGCCAGCAGTTTGACACAGGGGGTATGGGGCTCCTACAATGAGCAGCTCTTC.

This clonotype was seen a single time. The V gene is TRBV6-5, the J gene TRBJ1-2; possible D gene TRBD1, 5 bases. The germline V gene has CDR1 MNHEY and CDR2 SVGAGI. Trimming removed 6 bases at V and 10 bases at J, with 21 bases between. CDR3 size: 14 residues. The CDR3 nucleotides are TGTGCCAGCAGCGCCGGCACGGGGGTGGGTGACTACACCTTC. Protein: CASSAGTGVGDYTF.

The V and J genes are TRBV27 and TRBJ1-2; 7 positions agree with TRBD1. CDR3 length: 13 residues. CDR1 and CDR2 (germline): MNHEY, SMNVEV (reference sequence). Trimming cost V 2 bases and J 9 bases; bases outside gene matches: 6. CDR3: CASSLAGGISYTF. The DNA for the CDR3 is TGTGCCAGCAGTTTAGCAGGGGGTATAAGCTACACCTTC.

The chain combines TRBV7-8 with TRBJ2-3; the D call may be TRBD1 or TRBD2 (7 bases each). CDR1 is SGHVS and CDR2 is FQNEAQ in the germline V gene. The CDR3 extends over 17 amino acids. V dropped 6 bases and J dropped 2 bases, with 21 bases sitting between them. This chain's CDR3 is CASSSGGGLRLTDTQYF. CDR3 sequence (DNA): TGTGCCAGCAGTTCAGGGGGGGGGCTTCGACTCACAGATACGCAGTATTTT.

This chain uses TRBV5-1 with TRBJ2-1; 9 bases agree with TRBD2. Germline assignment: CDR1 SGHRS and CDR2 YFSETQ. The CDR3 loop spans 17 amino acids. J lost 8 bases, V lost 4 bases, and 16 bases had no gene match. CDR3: CASSGGTSHIRWDEQFF. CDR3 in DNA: TGCGCCAGCAGCGGAGGGACTAGCCACATAAGGTGGGATGAGCAGTTCTTC.

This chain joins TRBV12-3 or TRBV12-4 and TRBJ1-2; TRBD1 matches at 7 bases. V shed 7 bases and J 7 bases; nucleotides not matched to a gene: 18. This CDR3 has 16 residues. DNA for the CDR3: TGTGCCAGCATAAACAGCCGGGAGGGGGCTCCCCTTGGCTACACCTTC. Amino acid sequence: CASINSREGAPLGYTF.

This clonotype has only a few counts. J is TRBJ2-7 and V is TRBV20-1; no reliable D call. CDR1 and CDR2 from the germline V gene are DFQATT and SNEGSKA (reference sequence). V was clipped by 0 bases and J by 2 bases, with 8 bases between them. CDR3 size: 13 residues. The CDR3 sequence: CSARDTHAYEQYF. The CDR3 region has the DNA TGCAGTGCTAGAGATACTCATGCCTACGAGCAGTACTTC.

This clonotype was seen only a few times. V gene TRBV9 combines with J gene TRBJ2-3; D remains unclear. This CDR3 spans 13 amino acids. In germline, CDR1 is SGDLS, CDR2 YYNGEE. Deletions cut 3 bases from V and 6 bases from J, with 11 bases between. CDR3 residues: CASSGEGSDTQYF. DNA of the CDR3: TGTGCCAGCAGCGGAGAAGGCTCGGATACGCAGTATTTT.

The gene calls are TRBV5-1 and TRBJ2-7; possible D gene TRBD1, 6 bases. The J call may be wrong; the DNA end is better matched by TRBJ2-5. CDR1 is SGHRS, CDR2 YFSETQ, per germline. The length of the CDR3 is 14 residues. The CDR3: CASSTTGKAETQYF. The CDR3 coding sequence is TGCGCCAGCAGCACCACAGGGAAGGCCGAGACCCAGTACTTC.

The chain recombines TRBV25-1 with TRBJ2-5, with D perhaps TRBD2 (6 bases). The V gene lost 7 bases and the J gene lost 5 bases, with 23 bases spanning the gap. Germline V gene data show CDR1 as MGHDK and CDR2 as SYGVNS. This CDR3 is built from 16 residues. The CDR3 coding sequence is TGTGCCAGCAATCCACAGGATACACAAGGAGGGGAGACCCAGTACTTC. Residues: CASNPQDTQGGETQYF.

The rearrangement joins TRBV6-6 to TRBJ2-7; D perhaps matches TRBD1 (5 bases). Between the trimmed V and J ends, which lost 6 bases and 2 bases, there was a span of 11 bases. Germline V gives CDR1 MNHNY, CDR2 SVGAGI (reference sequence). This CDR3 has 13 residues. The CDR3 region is CASSSDTTYEQYF. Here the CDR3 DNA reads TGTGCCAGCAGCTCGGACACCACCTACGAGCAGTACTTC.

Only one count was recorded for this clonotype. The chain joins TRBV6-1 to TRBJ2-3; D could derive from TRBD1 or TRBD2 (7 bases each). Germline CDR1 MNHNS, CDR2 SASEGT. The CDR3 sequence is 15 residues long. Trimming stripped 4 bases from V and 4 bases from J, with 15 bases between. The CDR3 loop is CASSAPTGRADTQYF. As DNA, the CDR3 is TGTGCCAGCAGTGCCCCGACAGGGAGGGCAGATACGCAGTATTTT.

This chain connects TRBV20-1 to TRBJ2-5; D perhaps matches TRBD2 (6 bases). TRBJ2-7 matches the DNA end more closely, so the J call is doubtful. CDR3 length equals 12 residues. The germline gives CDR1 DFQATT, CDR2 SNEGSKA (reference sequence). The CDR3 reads CSARDGGSEQYF. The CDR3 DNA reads TGCAGTGCTAGAGATGGAGGGAGCGAGCAGTACTTC.

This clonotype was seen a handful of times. In DNA, the CDR3 is TGCAGTGCTAGTGAGGGACAGGGAAGCTATGGCTACACCTTC. Translated: CSASEGQGSYGYTF. J is TRBJ1-2 and V is TRBV20-1; TRBD1 agrees at 9 bases. The CDR3 length is 14 residues. V was clipped by 3 bases and J by 4 bases; unmatched bases: 6. In germline, CDR1 is DFQATT, CDR2 SNEGSKA (reference sequence).

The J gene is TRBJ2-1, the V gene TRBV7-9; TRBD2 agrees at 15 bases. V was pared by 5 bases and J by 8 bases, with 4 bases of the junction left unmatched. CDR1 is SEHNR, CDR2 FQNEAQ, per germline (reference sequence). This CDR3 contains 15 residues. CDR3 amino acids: CASSDGTSGRHEQFF. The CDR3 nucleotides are TGTGCCAGCAGCGATGGGACTAGCGGGAGGCATGAGCAGTTCTTC.